Following are 25 T cell receptor beta chains from one sample sequenced in a study of T cells in Graves' hyperthyroidism and ophthalmopathy. It was RNA transcripts that yielded the amplified TCR beta CDR3 regions. HTBI primers were employed in a first-round RT-PCR of the TCR CDR3. TCRdb re-called the multiplex PCR reads with MiXCR, one entry per CDR3 protein. This sample carries about 59,000 distinct CDR3 sequences, roughly half of them seen once, and the ten largest clones take 2.5% to 4%. The material sequenced was blood. The receptor set was obtained from a woman in her sixties or seventies with Graves' ophthalmopathy.

The V and J genes are TRBV7-2 and TRBJ2-3; 11 positions agree with TRBD2. CDR3 length: 16 amino acids. J lost 4 bases, V lost 7 bases, and 10 bases had no gene match. Per the germline V gene, CDR1 is SGHTA and CDR2 is FQGNSA. CDR3 region: CASTIGTSGRADTQYF. The CDR3 DNA is TGTGCCAGCACCATTGGGACTAGCGGTCGGGCAGATACGCAGTATTTT.

V is TRBV7-9 and J is TRBJ1-6; D remains ambiguous. Trimming cost V 4 bases and J 6 bases, with 4 bases left between them. The germline gives CDR1 SEHNR, CDR2 FQNEAQ (reference sequence). CDR3 size: 12 residues. The CDR3 coding sequence is TGTGCCAGCAGCTCAATTAATTCACCCCTCCACTTT. It translates to CASSSINSPLHF.

The chain employs TRBV19 and TRBJ1-4, with 11 bases fitting TRBD1. CDR1 and CDR2 (germline): LNHDA, SQIVND (reference sequence). Trimming cost V 5 bases and J 3 bases; bases outside gene matches: 8. The CDR3 runs 17 residues. CDR3 DNA sequence: TGTGCCAGTAGTGCAGCCGGGACAGGGGGAGCTAATGAAAAACTGTTTTTT. As protein: CASSAAGTGGANEKLFF.

The genes are TRBV7-9 and TRBJ1-2; D is unresolved. The CDR3 runs 18 residues. Germline assignment: CDR1 SEHNR and CDR2 FQNEAQ (reference sequence). The V end was cut by 5 bases, the J end by 13 bases, with 35 bases between. This CDR3 is CASSQVRWALRGLGKTTF. The CDR3 region has the DNA TGTGCCAGCAGCCAAGTTAGATGGGCCCTACGAGGATTGGGAAAGACCACCTTC.

The genes are TRBV5-1 and TRBJ2-3, with D maybe TRBD2 (6 bases). The germline V gene has CDR1 SGHRS and CDR2 YFSETQ. The V and J ends lost 0 bases and 4 bases respectively, with 12 bases between them. The CDR3 spans 15 residues. The CDR3 DNA is TGCGCCAGCAGCTTGGTGGCTAGCGAAGCAGATACGCAGTATTTT. Amino acid sequence: CASSLVASEADTQYF.

By share, this clonotype ranks as medium-sized. The CDR3 is CASSDRINYGYTF. The CDR3 nucleotides read TGTGCCAGCAGTGACAGGATCAACTATGGCTACACCTTC. The gene calls are TRBV6-1 and TRBJ1-2, with no clear D. Germline values: CDR1 MNHNS, CDR2 SASEGT. The CDR3 is 13 residues long. The V gene lost 3 bases and the J gene lost 2 bases, with 7 bases spanning the gap.

This clonotype is labeled medium-sized. The chain uses TRBV7-2 and TRBJ1-2; D not certain. The CDR3 spans 12 residues. Germline-derived CDR1 and CDR2 are SGHTA and FQGNSA. V dropped 4 bases and J dropped 7 bases, with 10 bases sitting between them. In DNA form, the CDR3 reads TGTGCCAGCAGCTCCAGGACTTCTGGCTACACCTTC. Translated, it gives CASSSRTSGYTF.

This clonotype was picked up many times. The chain uses TRBV5-5 and TRBJ2-5, with 9 nucleotides matching TRBD1. Germline assignment: CDR1 SGHKS and CDR2 YYEKEE (reference sequence). V lost 4 bases and J lost 0; bases outside the gene matches: 13. This CDR3 has 18 residues. CDR3 nucleotide sequence: TGTGCCAGCAGCCCTCGGGGGACAGGGAACATTTACCAAGAGACCCAGTACTTC. This gives the protein CASSPRGTGNIYQETQYF.

The table lists this clonotype with many counts. The genes are TRBV4-3 and TRBJ2-6; perhaps TRBD1 as D (6 bases). Trimming pared 3 bases from V and 1 base from J, leaving 10 bases between. Germline V gene sequence: CDR1 LGHNA, CDR2 YSLEER. There are 16 residues in the CDR3. DNA for the CDR3: TGCGCCAGCAGCCAGGAACAGGGTTCTGGGGCCAACGTCCTGACTTTC. It codes for CASSQEQGSGANVLTF.

The table lists this clonotype with a count of one. This chain connects TRBV19 to TRBJ2-1, with 7 positions matching TRBD2. This CDR3 spans 20 amino acids. With 2 bases clipped from V and 0 bases from J, the junction kept 16 bases outside the gene matches. CDR1 LNHDA and CDR2 SQIVND come from the germline V gene (reference sequence). CDR3 protein: CASSIWGGTGPAGSYNEQFF. DNA of the CDR3: TGTGCCAGTAGTATATGGGGGGGAACGGGGCCGGCAGGCTCCTACAATGAGCAGTTCTTC.

The CDR3 DNA follows: TGCGCCAGCAGCTTTAGCGGGAGGGACAATGAGCAGTTCTTC. Translating gives CASSFSGRDNEQFF. The chain is built from TRBV5-1 and TRBJ2-1; 11 positions agree with TRBD2. Germline lookup yields CDR1 SGHRS and CDR2 YFSETQ. The CDR3 has 14 amino acids. Losses at the gene ends were 2 bases for V and 5 bases for J; bases not matched to a gene: 0.

The chain employs TRBV7-9 and TRBJ2-1; 9 bases align to TRBD1. The CDR3 contains 15 residues. CDR1 is SEHNR and CDR2 is FQNEAQ in the germline V gene (reference sequence). V was clipped by 5 bases and J by 8 bases; unmatched bases: 10. Here the CDR3 reads CASSANRGRWDEQFF. CDR3 bases: TGTGCCAGCAGCGCCAACAGGGGGCGCTGGGATGAGCAGTTCTTC.

This clonotype was picked up many times. The chain employs TRBV6-6 and TRBJ1-6; D ambiguous. Trimming pared 8 bases from V and 7 bases from J, leaving 12 bases between. CDR3 length equals 13 residues. Looked up from germline, CDR1 is MNHNY and CDR2 is SVGAGI (reference sequence). CDR3 DNA sequence: TGTGCCAGCGAGAAGGAGGACAATTCACCCCTCCACTTT. The encoded protein is CASEKEDNSPLHF.

The V gene is TRBV20-1, the J gene TRBJ2-7; TRBD2 matches 13 bases. After removal of 2 bases from V and 3 bases from J, the junction contained 7 bases not matched to a gene. Germline CDR1 and CDR2: DFQATT and SNEGSKA (reference sequence). The CDR3 has 16 residues. The CDR3, as DNA: TGCAGTGCTAGACGGACTAGCGGGAGCTCTTTCTACGAGCAGTACTTC. It translates to CSARRTSGSSFYEQYF.

This clonotype was seen at least ten times. The chain employs TRBV12-3 or TRBV12-4 and TRBJ1-1; D call uncertain. Trimming removed 7 bases at V and 1 base at J, with 16 bases between. The CDR3 length is 15 residues. Here the CDR3 reads CASIVFRVGNTEAFF. CDR3 nucleotides: TGTGCCAGCATCGTTTTCAGAGTAGGGAACACTGAAGCTTTCTTT.

This clonotype was observed a few times. The gene calls are TRBV24-1 and TRBJ2-3; TRBD1 is a possible D gene (7 bases). Germline V gene data show CDR1 as KGHDR and CDR2 as SFDVKD. V was shortened by 3 bases and J by 2 bases, with 17 bases between the two germline ends. The CDR3 has 17 residues. The CDR3 reads CATSDRGGQEFTDTQYF. The CDR3 region has the DNA TGTGCCACCAGTGATCGGGGAGGACAGGAGTTCACAGATACGCAGTATTTT.

This clonotype has ten or more counts. A much larger clone lies one base from this, so it may be a read error. The rearrangement links TRBV29-1 to TRBJ2-7; 10 nucleotides match TRBD1. The length of the CDR3 is 13 residues. Germline V gene lookup returns CDR1 SQVTM and CDR2 ANQGSEA. The CDR3 reads CSGGQGEGYGQYF. The CDR3 DNA reads as TGCAGCGGAGGACAGGGGGAAGGCTACGGGCAGTACTTC.

This clonotype showed up many times. The chain has TRBV6-4 and TRBJ2-3; D gene ambiguous. This CDR3 has 13 amino acids. CDR1 is MRHNA, CDR2 SNTAGT, per germline. V shed 7 bases and J shed 4 bases, with 12 bases lying between them. The CDR3 loop is CASIVHLSDTQYF. The CDR3 DNA reads as TGTGCCAGCATTGTCCACCTTTCAGATACGCAGTATTTT.

This clonotype was detected many times. The chain carries TRBV6-1 and TRBJ2-6; no definite D call. Trimming took off 2 bases at V and 0 bases at J, with 5 bases between the two ends. Looked up from germline, CDR1 is MNHNS and CDR2 is SASEGT. This CDR3 is built from 15 residues. CDR3 sequence: CASSEQSSGANVLTF. The CDR3 DNA follows: TGTGCCAGCAGTGAACAGAGCTCTGGGGCCAACGTCCTGACTTTC.

This clonotype was counted many times. This chain joins TRBV7-2 and TRBJ2-5, with D hard to call. The germline V gene encodes CDR1 SGHTA and CDR2 FQGNSA. There are 15 residues in the CDR3. V lost 2 bases and J lost 2, with 12 bases in between. The CDR3 region is CASSLFGITQETQYF. DNA of the CDR3: TGTGCCAGCAGCTTATTCGGTATCACTCAAGAGACCCAGTACTTC. Complete variable domain (other parts from reference TRBV7-2 and TRBJ2-5): GAGVSQSPSNKVTEKGKDVELRCDPISGHTALYWYRQSLGQGLEFLIYFQGNSAPDKSGLPSDRFSAERTGGSVSTLTIQRTQQEDSAVYLCASSLFGITQETQYFGPGTRLLVL.

This clonotype is labeled as medium-sized. The chain links TRBV2 to TRBJ1-6; perhaps TRBD1 as D (5 bases). CDR3 size: 13 residues. V shed 3 bases and J shed 7 bases, with 7 bases lying between them. CDR1 is SNHLY and CDR2 is FYNNEI in the germline V gene. CDR3 region: CASSEDINSPLHF. CDR3 coding DNA: TGTGCCAGCAGTGAGGACATAAATTCACCCCTCCACTTT.

This clonotype was counted ten times or more. The chain carries TRBV5-4 and TRBJ2-5; perhaps D is TRBD1 or TRBD2 (5 bases each). The germline V gene encodes CDR1 SGHNT and CDR2 YYREEE (reference sequence). V gave up 5 bases and J gave up 2 bases, with 16 bases separating them. The CDR3 runs 15 residues. The CDR3 bases are TGTGCCAGCAGGGTCGGGGCAGAGAATCAAGAGACCCAGTACTTC. Translated: CASRVGAENQETQYF.

The rearrangement joins TRBV19 to TRBJ2-5, with TRBD1 matching over 9 bases. This CDR3 is built from 16 residues. Trimming took 1 base from V and 5 from J; bases not matched to a gene: 8. CDR1 LNHDA and CDR2 SQIVND come from the germline V gene (reference sequence). CDR3 nucleotides: TGTGCCAGTAGTATAGTCCTCGGGACAGGGAGGGAGACCCAGTACTTC. Its protein is CASSIVLGTGRETQYF.

This clonotype is classed as medium-sized. The chain employs TRBV20-1 and TRBJ2-3; no reliable D call. The CDR3 consists of 13 residues. Germline CDR1 and CDR2: DFQATT and SNEGSKA (reference sequence). V was cut by 4 bases and J by 1 base, with 9 bases left in between. The DNA for the CDR3 is TGCAGTGCTACTAGGTCTGGCACAGATACGCAGTATTTT. This sequence encodes CSATRSGTDTQYF.

This clonotype was counted ten times or more. The V call is TRBV20-1, the J call TRBJ1-1; tentatively, D is TRBD1 (6 bases). Trimming removed 0 bases from V and 0 bases from J, with 17 bases in between. Per the germline V gene, CDR1 is DFQATT and CDR2 is SNEGSKA (reference sequence). The CDR3 is 17 residues long. The CDR3 coding sequence is TGCAGTGCTAGAGAAGTAACAGGGTACCCTTTGAACACTGAAGCTTTCTTT. This gives the protein CSAREVTGYPLNTEAFF.